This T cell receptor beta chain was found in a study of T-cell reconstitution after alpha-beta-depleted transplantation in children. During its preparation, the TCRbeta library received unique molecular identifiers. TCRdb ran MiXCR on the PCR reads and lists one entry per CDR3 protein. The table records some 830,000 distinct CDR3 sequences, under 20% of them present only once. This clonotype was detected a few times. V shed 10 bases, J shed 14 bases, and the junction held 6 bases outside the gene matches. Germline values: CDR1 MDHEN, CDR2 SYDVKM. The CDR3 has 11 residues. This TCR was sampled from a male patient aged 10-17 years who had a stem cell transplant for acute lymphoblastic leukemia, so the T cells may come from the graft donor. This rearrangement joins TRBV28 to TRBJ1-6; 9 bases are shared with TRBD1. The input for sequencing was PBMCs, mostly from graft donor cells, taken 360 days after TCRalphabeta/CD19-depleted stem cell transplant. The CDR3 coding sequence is TGTGCCACCACAGGGGGCGAAGCCCTCCACTTT. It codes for CATTGGEALHF.